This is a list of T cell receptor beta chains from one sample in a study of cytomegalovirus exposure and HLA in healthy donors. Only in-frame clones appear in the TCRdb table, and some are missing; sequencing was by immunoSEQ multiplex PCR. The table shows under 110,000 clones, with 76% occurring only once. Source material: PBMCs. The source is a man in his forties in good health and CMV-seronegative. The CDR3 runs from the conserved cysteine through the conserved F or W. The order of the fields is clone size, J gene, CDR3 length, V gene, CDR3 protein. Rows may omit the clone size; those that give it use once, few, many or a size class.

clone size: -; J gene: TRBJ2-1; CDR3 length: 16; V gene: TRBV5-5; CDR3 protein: CASSLAGGDSYNEQFF
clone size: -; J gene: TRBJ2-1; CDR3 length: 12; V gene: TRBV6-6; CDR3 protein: CASSLPGGGVFF
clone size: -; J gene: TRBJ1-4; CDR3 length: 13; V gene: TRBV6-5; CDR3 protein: CASSPYRGEKLFF
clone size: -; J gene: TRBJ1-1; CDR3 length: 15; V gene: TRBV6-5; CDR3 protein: CASSNSGAGNTEAFF
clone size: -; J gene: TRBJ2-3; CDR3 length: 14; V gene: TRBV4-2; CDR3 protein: CASTTSGVKDTQYF
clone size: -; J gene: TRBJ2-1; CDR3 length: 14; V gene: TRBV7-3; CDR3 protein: CASRRELATNEQFF
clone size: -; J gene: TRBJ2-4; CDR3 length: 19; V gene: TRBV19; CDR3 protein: CASRERATSPPLAKNIQYF
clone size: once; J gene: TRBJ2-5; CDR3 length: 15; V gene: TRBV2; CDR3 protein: CASSEWAGGRETQYF
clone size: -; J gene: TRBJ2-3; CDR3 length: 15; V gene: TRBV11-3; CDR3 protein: CASSLGATPADTQYF
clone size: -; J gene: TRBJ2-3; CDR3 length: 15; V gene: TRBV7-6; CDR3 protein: CASSLEERGRDTQYF
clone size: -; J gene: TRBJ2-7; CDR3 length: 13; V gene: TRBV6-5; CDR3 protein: CASRSSGAYEQYF
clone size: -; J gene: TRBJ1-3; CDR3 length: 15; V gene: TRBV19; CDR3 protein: CASKVGPSSGNTIYF
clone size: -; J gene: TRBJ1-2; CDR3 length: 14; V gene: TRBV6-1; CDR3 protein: CASSEGQGPYGYTF
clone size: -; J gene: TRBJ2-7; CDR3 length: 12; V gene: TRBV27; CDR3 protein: CASSSHNYEQYF
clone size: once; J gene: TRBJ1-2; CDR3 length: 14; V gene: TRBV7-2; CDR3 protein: CASSPDRQSSGYTF
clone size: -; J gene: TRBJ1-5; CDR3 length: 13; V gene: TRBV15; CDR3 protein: CATSRSRQQPQHF
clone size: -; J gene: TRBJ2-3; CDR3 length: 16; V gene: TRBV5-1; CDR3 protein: CASSLDSFPLTDTQYF